This record concerns one TCR beta chain sequence. The CDR3 spans 13 residues. With 6 bases removed from V and 2 bases from J, the gap between germline ends came to 11 bases. Germline CDR1 and CDR2: MNHNS and SASEGT. The protocol was immunoSEQ multiplex PCR, while the TCRdb copy is restricted to in-frame clones and leaves out a portion. The table lists 75,000 to 85,000 clones, roughly 91% of them singletons. The time point here: after dendritic cell vaccination, including at tumor progression/relapse. This specimen comes from a study of glioma-infiltrating T cells after dendritic cell vaccination. The sample in question was blood, obtained after dendritic cell vaccination. The V call is TRBV6-1, the J call TRBJ2-7; tentatively, D is TRBD1 (6 bases). The clonotype originates from a human donor with glioblastoma. CDR3 region: CASRVQGTYEQYF. For the CDR3, the DNA is TGTGCCAGCAGGGTTCAGGGGACCTACGAGCAGTACTTC.